This TCR beta chain originates from a study of Tregs in tolerant kidney transplant recipients. Overall study results and limits: Expanding Tregs on activated donor B cells appeared to best identify donor-specific TCRbeta clones. The small number of patients limits these findings pending further validation.

Unstimulated Tregs (CD4+CD25+CD127-) and CD4+CD25- non-Tregs were sorted from PBMCs. Trimming removed 4 bases from V and 4 bases from J, with 13 bases in between. This CDR3 comprises 14 residues. The germline CDR1 and CDR2 sequences are SGHRS and YFSETQ. A remark on this clone: Its antigen is unidentified.

Assay: immunoSEQ multiplex PCR; the TCRdb copy retains only in-frame clones and omits some. The sample holds about 240,000 clones, roughly 80% seen once. The TCR was taken from a human donor in good health. The V call is TRBV5-1, the J call TRBJ2-3; a weak D match, TRBD2 (7 bases). Sequenced sample: CD4+ T cells from blood. The CDR3 sequence: CASSPRGAADTQYF. In DNA form, the CDR3 reads TGCGCCAGCAGCCCTCGGGGGGCGGCAGATACGCAGTATTTT.